The 6 T cell receptor beta chains reported below all come from one sample, sequenced in a study of cytomegalovirus exposure and HLA in healthy donors (dated 2017 in TCRdb). Libraries were constructed by the immunoSEQ multiplex PCR assay. For the multiplex PCR, a mixture combining 60 forward primers for TCR Vbeta segments and 13 reverse primers for TCR Jbeta segments was used. As stored in TCRdb, this immuneACCESS dataset retains in-frame rearrangements with V and J assigned. A fraction of the clones does not appear; measured against another copy, unresolved V genes explain less than half of the discrepancy, and the remainder lacks a known reason. The sample profile shows about 130,000 clones; approximately 8.7% of them were found once. The top ten clones comprise 4.5% to 6% of the sample. Sequenced sample: PBMCs. The receptors come from a man aged 40-49 years in good health and CMV-seronegative.

V is TRBV10-2 and J is TRBJ1-1; TRBD1 aligns across 7 bases. J was trimmed by 0 bases and V by 2 bases; bases with no gene match: 12. Germline CDR1 is WSHSY and CDR2 is SAAADI. The CDR3 consists of 18 residues. CDR3 nucleotide sequence: TGCGCCAGCAGTGAGCCGCAATCATGGGACAGCATGAACACTGAAGCTTTCTTT. It is translated as CASSEPQSWDSMNTEAFF.

This clone has more than one count but fewer than ten. The chain links TRBV5-1 to TRBJ2-1; 7 bases agree with TRBD2. V was clipped by 0 bases and J by 5 bases; unmatched bases: 5. Germline CDR1 is SGHRS and CDR2 is YFSETQ. The CDR3 totals 15 residues. The CDR3 DNA follows: TGCGCCAGCAGCTTGGGTGGGGGGGGGAACAATGAGCAGTTCTTC. It encodes CASSLGGGGNNEQFF. Variable domain in full (rest from reference TRBV5-1 and TRBJ2-1): KAGVTQTPRYLIKTRGQQVTLSCSPISGHRSVSWYQQTPGQGLQFLFEYFSETQRNKGNFPGRFSGRQFSNSRSEMNVSTLELGDSALYLCASSLGGGGNNEQFFGPGTRLTVL.

The chain's CDR3 is CASSLWNTEAFF. CDR3 in DNA: TGTGCCAGCAGCCTTTGGAACACTGAAGCTTTCTTT. The gene calls are TRBV13 and TRBJ1-1; D is undetermined. CDR3 length equals 12 residues. Germline values: CDR1 PRHDT, CDR2 FYEKMQ (reference sequence). V was cut by 5 bases and J by 1 base, with 5 bases left in between.

This clone appeared a few times. This CDR3 is also generated by other DNA sequences in the sample. The V and J genes are TRBV5-1 and TRBJ2-7; D might be TRBD2 (6 bases). The CDR3 is 14 residues long. Germline V gene sequence: CDR1 SGHRS, CDR2 YFSETQ. Trimming shortened V by 0 bases and J by 2 bases, and 9 bases separated the two germline ends. The CDR3 nucleotides read TGCGCCAGCAGCTTGGTGGGAGGAACCTACGAGCAGTACTTC. This gives the protein CASSLVGGTYEQYF.

The chain uses TRBV18 and TRBJ1-1; TRBD1 matches 9 bases. Germline CDR1 is KGHSH and CDR2 is LQKENI. Trimming removed 3 bases from V and 4 bases from J; junction bases left unmatched: 3. The CDR3 totals 14 residues. As DNA, the CDR3 is TGTGCCAGCTCACCGCTGACAGGGGGCACTGAAGCTTTCTTT. It specifies CASSPLTGGTEAFF.

This clone has only a few counts. V is TRBV5-1 and J is TRBJ2-7, with a possible D match to TRBD2 (5 bases). The CDR3 sequence is 15 residues long. Trimming shortened V by 4 bases and J by 2 bases, and 16 bases separated the two germline ends. Germline V CDR1 and CDR2: SGHRS, YFSETQ. For the CDR3, the DNA is TGCGCCAGCAGCGGGGAGAGCGTCCTTACCTACGAGCAGTACTTC. Protein product: CASSGESVLTYEQYF.